This T cell receptor (beta chain) was captured in a study of T cell responses to AZD1222 COVID-19 vaccine. The protocol was immunoSEQ multiplex PCR, while the TCRdb copy is restricted to in-frame clones and leaves out a portion. This sample has around 150,000 clones, with 85% to 95% found just once. Study-level results: A reported finding is that nearly half of spike-specific TCRs target unmutated variant regions. Just five or six AZD1222 recipients tested seropositive at baseline.

Concerning this clone: Its antigen is unknown.

Germline-derived CDR1 and CDR2 are SNHLY and FYNNEI. Trimming removed 5 bases from V and 3 bases from J, with 9 bases in between. The CDR3 has 13 residues. This sample comprised peripheral blood, obtained 28 days after the second AZD1222 dose. The chain is built from TRBV2 and TRBJ2-3; D is uncertain. The sequence came from an adult who received the AZD1222 COVID-19 vaccine. The CDR3 spells CASSPTGTDTQYF. CDR3 bases: TGTGCCAGCAGTCCGACCGGGACAGATACGCAGTATTTT.